This TCR beta chain was sequenced in a study of blood T cell repertoires in COVID-19. For the study at large: Whether acute or convalescent, the COVID-19 samples came from the United States, Italy and Spain. In each case, the material was cDNA or gDNA derived from T cells, B-cell-depleted T cells, or PBMCs.

How the authors handled the data: Amplification of reference gene primers provided the estimated nucleated cell counts. The method was immunoSEQ multiplex PCR; TCRdb's version includes in-frame clones alone and lacks a portion of them. V, J and clone size are those of that table, while D and trimming were read from the DNA. The sample lists about 250,000 clones; around 91% were seen once. Germline V CDR1 and CDR2: MNHEY, SMNVEV (reference sequence). CDR3 length equals 13 residues. V lost 5 bases to trimming and J lost 11 bases; unmatched junction nucleotides: 6. This clonotype originated in a woman younger than 30 who had recovered from COVID-19. This chain joins TRBV27 and TRBJ1-5, with 10 nucleotides matching TRBD1. Sequencing was performed on PBMCs or T cells enriched from blood (not recorded which). The CDR3 DNA sequence: TGTGCCAGCAGTGGGGACAGGGGATCCGCCCAGCATTTT. Translation gives CASSGDRGSAQHF.